This TCR beta chain was sequenced in a study of OX40 agonist ivuxolimab in advanced cancers. As for the study in general: Head and neck, renal cell, melanoma or hepatocellular carcinoma were the cancers that dose-escalation patients had. Therapy given before enrollment (anti-PD-1, anti-PD-L1 or anti-CTLA-4) was allowed, and 40% to 45% had some. Patients achieving partial responses numbered three: one hepatocellular carcinoma case and two cutaneous melanoma cases.

The repertoire was sequenced with immunoSEQ multiplex PCR; TCRdb's copy has only in-frame clones and lacks some. The repertoire includes tens of thousands of clones, just under 80% of them detected once, and roughly 13% sits in the top ten. This clone has only one observation. Germline assignment: CDR1 GTSNPN and CDR2 SVGIG (reference sequence). CDR3 length equals 11 residues. The sequences come from CD4+ or CD8+ T cells sorted from blood, collected in a trial of the OX40 agonist ivuxolimab. This receptor was taken from an adult with an advanced solid tumor such as melanoma, head and neck, liver or kidney cancer. The chain employs TRBV30 and TRBJ2-5; D remains unclear. TRBJ2-7 matches the DNA end more closely, so the J call is doubtful. The CDR3 nucleotides are TGTGCCTGGATTAGGGACTACGAGCAGTACTTC. Amino acid sequence: CAWIRDYEQYF.